Listed here are 21 T cell receptor beta chains from one sample, sequenced in a study of blood T cell repertoires in COVID-19. This table comes from immunoSEQ multiplex PCR, and its TCRdb copy is limited to in-frame clones, with some not included. The sample includes about 440,000 clones, about 91% of them seen just once. Material for sequencing was peripheral blood. These receptors all come from a woman aged 50 to 60 with COVID-19, enrolled during active disease.

This clone was counted once. This sequence joins TRBV19 and TRBJ1-1; D is ambiguous. The germline V and J ends were trimmed by 5 bases and 1 base, with 8 bases remaining between them. This CDR3 comprises 13 residues. Germline CDR1 and CDR2: LNHDA and SQIVND (reference sequence). CDR3 in amino acids: CASSLLGNTEAFF. CDR3 coding DNA: TGTGCCAGTAGTCTCCTCGGGAACACTGAAGCTTTCTTT.

The chain couples TRBV2 to TRBJ1-1; D not resolved. Trimming shortened V by 9 bases and J by 14 bases, and 19 bases separated the two germline ends. This CDR3 region has 11 residues. Per germline, CDR1 SNHLY and CDR2 FYNNEI. The CDR3 protein is CARLRGPDLFF. The CDR3 bases are TGTGCCAGGTTGCGTGGGCCAGATTTATTCTTT.

This chain joins TRBV2 and TRBJ1-2; 8 positions agree with TRBD1. The CDR3 runs 13 residues. V lost 5 bases to trimming and J lost 7 bases; unmatched junction nucleotides: 6. CDR1 is SNHLY, CDR2 FYNNEI, per germline. The CDR3 spells CASSFGQGGGYTF. The CDR3 bases are TGTGCCAGCAGTTTTGGACAGGGTGGTGGCTACACCTTC.

This chain joins TRBV23-1 and TRBJ1-5, with D perhaps matching TRBD1 (6 bases). TRBV23-1 is sorted into the ORF group, with uncertain function. V lost 0 bases and J 4 bases, leaving 19 bases between the germline ends. This CDR3 contains 18 residues. The CDR3 reads CASSQSGGRTFQNQPQHF. As DNA, the CDR3 is TGCGCCAGCAGTCAATCGGGGGGGCGGACATTTCAGAATCAGCCCCAGCATTTT.

J is TRBJ2-3 and V is TRBV12-3 or TRBV12-4, with 7 positions matching TRBD1. The CDR3 runs 12 residues. The junction had 0 bases not matched to a gene; V was cut back by 4 bases and J by 5 bases. CDR3 bases: TGTGCCAGCAGTTCAGGGGGAGATACGCAGTATTTT. It translates to CASSSGGDTQYF.

V is TRBV7-2 and J is TRBJ2-2; D may be TRBD2 (5 bases). Germline-derived CDR1 and CDR2 are SGHTA and FQGNSA. CDR3 length: 15 amino acids. V gave up 2 bases and J gave up 4 bases, with 11 bases separating them. CDR3 sequence: CASSLFLSGTGELFF. CDR3 coding DNA: TGTGCCAGCAGCTTATTTCTGAGCGGCACCGGGGAGCTGTTTTTT.

The chain joins TRBV11-3 to TRBJ2-7; 9 bases match TRBD1. The germline V gene encodes CDR1 SGHNT and CDR2 YENEEA. The CDR3 has 15 amino acids. V lost 3 bases, J lost 2 bases, and 5 bases stayed unmatched. The DNA of the CDR3 is TGTGCCAGCAGCTTTGGGGGACAGGGAGCCTACGAGCAGTACTTC. Its translation is CASSFGGQGAYEQYF.

The chain recombines TRBV19 with TRBJ1-2; D gene unclear. The V gene's germline CDR1 is LNHDA and CDR2 SQIVND (reference sequence). This CDR3 has 14 amino acids. Trimming left V 4 bases short and J 6 bases short, with 15 bases between. CDR3 sequence (DNA): TGTGCCAGTAGTAACACCCAAGGCGGCAATGGCTACACCTTC. This encodes CASSNTQGGNGYTF.

This clone was counted only a few times. The CDR3 is CASTRQGDSYEKLFF. The DNA for the CDR3 is TGTGCCAGTACCCGACAGGGGGACTCTTATGAAAAACTGTTTTTT. This sequence joins TRBV19 and TRBJ1-4; 9 bases map to TRBD1. CDR1 is LNHDA, CDR2 SQIVND, per germline (reference sequence). The V and J ends lost 7 bases and 6 bases, in that order; junction bases with no gene match: 9. This CDR3 is 15 amino acids long.

This CDR3 is CASSPYRGGGNIQYF. The CDR3 nucleotides are TGTGCCAGCAGTCCGTACAGGGGGGGAGGAAACATTCAGTACTTC. The V and J genes are TRBV28 and TRBJ2-4; possible D gene TRBD1, 8 bases. Germline CDR1 reads MDHEN; CDR2 reads SYDVKM. The CDR3 contains 15 residues. V was pared by 5 bases and J by 6 bases, with 17 bases between.

V and J are TRBV10-3 and TRBJ2-2, with a possible D match to TRBD1 (5 bases). The CDR3 covers 14 residues. The V gene lost 5 bases and the J gene lost 2 bases, with 9 bases spanning the gap. From germline, CDR1 is ENHRY and CDR2 SYGVKD. The CDR3 bases are TGTGCCATCAGTCCGGACACTAACACCGGGGAGCTGTTTTTT. Translation: CAISPDTNTGELFF.

V usage is TRBV6-4 and J usage is TRBJ2-3; perhaps TRBD1 as D (6 bases). V was clipped by 4 bases and J by 4 bases, with 12 bases between them. CDR3 size: 14 residues. Germline CDR1 and CDR2: MRHNA and SNTAGT. The CDR3 DNA reads as TGTGCCAGCAGTGTACAGGGTGGTGCAGATACGCAGTATTTT. Protein: CASSVQGGADTQYF.

This clone has a single count. The gene calls are TRBV30 and TRBJ1-2; no clear D. Germline-derived CDR1 and CDR2 are GTSNPN and SVGIG (reference sequence). The V end lost 2 bases, the J end lost 3 bases, and 10 bases lay between the germline ends. This CDR3 is 13 amino acids long. CDR3 coding DNA: TGTGCCTGGAGTCCCGGGTTTGACTATGGCTACACCTTC. Its translation is CAWSPGFDYGYTF.

This clone appeared a single time. V and J are TRBV5-6 and TRBJ1-1; D not resolved. Between the trimmed V and J ends, which lost 4 bases and 3 bases, there was a span of 10 bases. Per germline, CDR1 SGHDT and CDR2 YYEEEE. This CDR3 is built from 13 residues. The CDR3 reads CASSLPADTEAFF. The DNA for the CDR3 is TGTGCCAGCAGCCTCCCGGCGGACACTGAAGCTTTCTTT.

The chain combines TRBV10-3 with TRBJ1-3; D is unresolved. Germline V gives CDR1 ENHRY, CDR2 SYGVKD. The CDR3 extends over 14 amino acids. The germline V and J ends were trimmed by 5 bases and 3 bases, with 11 bases remaining between them. The CDR3, as DNA: TGTGCCATCAGTCGGGAGGGAAGTGGAAACACCATATATTTT. Protein product: CAISREGSGNTIYF.

About this clone itself: Distinct nucleotide sequences in the sample also encode this CDR3. CDR3 DNA sequence: TGTGCCAGCAGCCGGCCTGGACAGGACTATGGCTACACCTTC. This encodes CASSRPGQDYGYTF. V and J are TRBV3-1 (or the pseudogene TRBV3-2) and TRBJ1-2, with 7 bases matching TRBD1. Unmatched junction bases numbered 5, after V lost 4 bases and J lost 3 bases. The germline gives CDR1 LGHDT, CDR2 YNNKEL (reference sequence). The CDR3 has 14 residues.

This rearrangement joins TRBV21-1 to TRBJ1-1. TRBV21-1 constitutes a pseudogene. This CDR3 is built from 12 residues. CDR3 sequence (DNA): TGTGCCAGCCCGGGGGGGCTCTCTGAAGCTTTCTTT. Encoded protein: CASPGGLSEAFF.

This rearrangement joins TRBV9 to TRBJ1-2; no definite D call. This CDR3 region has 16 residues. Germline CDR1 reads SGDLS; CDR2 reads YYNGEE. The V gene lost 4 bases and the J gene lost 7 bases, with 23 bases spanning the gap. The CDR3 reads CASSSRPGYKVSGYTF. As DNA, the CDR3 is TGTGCCAGCAGCTCACGACCAGGCTACAAGGTAAGTGGCTACACCTTC.

This chain links TRBV12-3 or TRBV12-4 with TRBJ1-4, with TRBD1 as a possible D gene (6 bases). V was trimmed by 8 bases and J by 7 bases, leaving 14 bases between them. The CDR3 consists of 13 residues. CDR3 residues: CASATGHGEKLFF. The CDR3, as DNA: TGTGCCAGCGCTACAGGGCACGGTGAAAAACTGTTTTTT.

The chain links TRBV27 to TRBJ1-2; 7 bases align to TRBD1. The CDR3 sequence is 15 residues long. CDR1 is MNHEY and CDR2 is SMNVEV in the germline V gene (reference sequence). V was clipped by 3 bases and J by 4 bases; unmatched bases: 8. CDR3 region: CASSFKGQTFYGYTF. The CDR3 DNA follows: TGTGCCAGCAGTTTTAAGGGACAGACTTTCTATGGCTACACCTTC.

The chain recombines TRBV5-6 with TRBJ2-7; 7 bases match TRBD1. This CDR3 is built from 16 residues. Trimming at V came to 6 bases and at J to 1 base, leaving 13 bases not matched to a gene. Germline V lookup: CDR1 SGHDT, CDR2 YYEEEE. In nucleotides, the CDR3 is TGTGCCAGCACCTTCATGCCACAGGGGAGTTCCTACGAGCAGTACTTC. This translates into CASTFMPQGSSYEQYF.